This paragraph covers one T cell receptor (beta chain) sequence. V was pared by 4 bases and J by 6 bases, with 13 bases between. Germline assignment: CDR1 SGHTS and CDR2 YDEGEE. CDR3 length: 14 amino acids. Per the original data handling: The authors estimated nucleated cell counts from reference gene primer amplification. Clones were read by immunoSEQ multiplex PCR, and TCRdb kept only the in-frame ones, dropping some. V and J calls and clone size are given by that table; D and trimming were obtained from the DNA. The table has about 49,000 clones, approximately 85% seen once; the top ten hold approximately 15%. The sample originates from a study of blood T cell repertoires in COVID-19. Study-wide background: There were acute and convalescent COVID-19 samples, and they came from the United States, Italy and Spain.

Sequencing input: peripheral blood. The sequence came from a human donor in a cohort sampled during active COVID-19. V and J are TRBV5-8 and TRBJ1-4; maybe TRBD1 (6 bases). In DNA form, the CDR3 reads TGTGCCAGCAGCATCACAGGGAGGGATGAAAAACTGTTTTTT. Translation gives CASSITGRDEKLFF. Full variable domain (rest looked up from reference TRBV5-8 and TRBJ1-4): EAGVTQSPTHLIKTRGQQATLRCSPISGHTSVYWYQQALGLGLQFLLWYDEGEERNRGNFPPRFSGRQFPNYSSELNVNALELEDSALYLCASSITGRDEKLFFGSGTQLSVL.